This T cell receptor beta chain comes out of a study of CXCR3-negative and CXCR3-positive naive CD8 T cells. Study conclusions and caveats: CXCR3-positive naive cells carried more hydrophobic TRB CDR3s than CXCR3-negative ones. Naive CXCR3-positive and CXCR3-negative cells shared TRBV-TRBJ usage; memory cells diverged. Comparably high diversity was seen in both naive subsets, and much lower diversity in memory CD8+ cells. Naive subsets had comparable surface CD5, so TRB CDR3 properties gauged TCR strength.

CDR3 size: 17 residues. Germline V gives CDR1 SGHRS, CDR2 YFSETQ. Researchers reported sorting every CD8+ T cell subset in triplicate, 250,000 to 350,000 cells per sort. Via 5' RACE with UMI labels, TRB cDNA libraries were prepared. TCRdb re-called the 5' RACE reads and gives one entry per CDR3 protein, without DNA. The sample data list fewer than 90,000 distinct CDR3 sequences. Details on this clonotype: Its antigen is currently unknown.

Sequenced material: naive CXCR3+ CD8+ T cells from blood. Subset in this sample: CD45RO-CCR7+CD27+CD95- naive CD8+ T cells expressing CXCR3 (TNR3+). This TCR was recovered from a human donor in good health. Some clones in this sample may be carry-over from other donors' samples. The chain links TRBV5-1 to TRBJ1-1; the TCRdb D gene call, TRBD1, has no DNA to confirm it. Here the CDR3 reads CASSHLIGGSPDTEAFF.